This entry concerns a single T cell receptor beta chain. This entry comes from a study of cytomegalovirus exposure and HLA in healthy donors. Vbeta (60) and Jbeta (13) primers were used in the PCR. Sequenced by immunoSEQ multiplex PCR; TCRdb stores in-frame clones only, minus some. The profile shows approximately 140,000 clones, over 70% of them singletons. The J segment lost 1 base and the V segment lost 5 bases, leaving 3 bases of the junction unmatched. The CDR3 spans 14 residues. The V gene's germline CDR1 is PRHDT and CDR2 FYEKMQ (reference sequence). This chain links TRBV13 with TRBJ2-3; 7 bases line up with TRBD1. Material for sequencing was PBMCs. This TCR came from a male donor in good health and CMV-seronegative. The CDR3: CASSDQGGTDTQYF. The CDR3 coding sequence is TGTGCCAGCAGCGATCAGGGGGGCACAGATACGCAGTATTTT.